The clone carrying this TCR beta chain was observed at least ten times. Antigen specificity is unknown. The data were taken from a study of T cells in Graves' hyperthyroidism and ophthalmopathy. Investigators excluded patients with uncontrolled infection, other autoimmune disease, pregnancy or lactation. The CDR3 runs 12 residues. Trimming removed 5 bases from V and 6 bases from J; junction bases left unmatched: 3. Germline CDR1 and CDR2: MNHEY and SMNVEV (reference sequence). Notes on the study in general: Also found in blood were most expanded thyroid clonotypes above 0.001. Stable hyperthyroidism was separated from ophthalmopathy by a model based on 13 V-J features.

RNA transcripts served as the template for amplifying TCR beta CDR3 regions. The study used the HTBI primer set for a first-round RT-PCR of the TCR CDR3. TCRdb called the multiplex PCR reads again in MiXCR, with one record for every CDR3 protein. The table has about 350,000 distinct CDR3 sequences, about a sixth seen once. V gene TRBV27 combines with J gene TRBJ2-7; 8 bases fit TRBD1. The sequenced sample consisted of blood. The source of this sequence is a middle-aged woman with Graves' ophthalmopathy. CDR3: CASSQGAREQYF. As DNA, the CDR3 is TGTGCCAGCAGTCAGGGGGCGCGCGAGCAGTACTTC.